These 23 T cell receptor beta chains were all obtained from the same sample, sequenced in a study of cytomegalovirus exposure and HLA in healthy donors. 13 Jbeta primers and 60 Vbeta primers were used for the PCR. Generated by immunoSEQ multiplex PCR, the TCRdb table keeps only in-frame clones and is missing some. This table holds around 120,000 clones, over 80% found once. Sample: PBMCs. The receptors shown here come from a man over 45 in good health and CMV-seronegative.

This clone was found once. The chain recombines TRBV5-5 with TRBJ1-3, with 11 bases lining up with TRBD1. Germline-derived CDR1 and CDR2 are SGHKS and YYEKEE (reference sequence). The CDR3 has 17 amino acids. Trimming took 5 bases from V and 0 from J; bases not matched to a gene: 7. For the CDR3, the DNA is TGTGCCAGCAGTCTCTGGGACAGGGGGAGCTCTGGAAACACCATATATTTT. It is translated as CASSLWDRGSSGNTIYF.

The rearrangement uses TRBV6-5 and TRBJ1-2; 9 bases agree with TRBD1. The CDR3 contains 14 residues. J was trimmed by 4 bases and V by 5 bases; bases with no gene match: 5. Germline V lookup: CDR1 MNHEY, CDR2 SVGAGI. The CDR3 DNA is TGTGCCAGCAGTAGGGACAGGGCAGCCTATGGCTACACCTTC. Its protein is CASSRDRAAYGYTF.

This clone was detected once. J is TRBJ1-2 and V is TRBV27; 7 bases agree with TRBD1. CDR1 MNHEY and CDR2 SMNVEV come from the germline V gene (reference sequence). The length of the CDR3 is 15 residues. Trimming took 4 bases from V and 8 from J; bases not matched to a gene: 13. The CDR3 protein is CASSSTRQGSGGYTF. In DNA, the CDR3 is TGTGCCAGCAGTTCCACTCGACAGGGATCAGGAGGCTACACCTTC.

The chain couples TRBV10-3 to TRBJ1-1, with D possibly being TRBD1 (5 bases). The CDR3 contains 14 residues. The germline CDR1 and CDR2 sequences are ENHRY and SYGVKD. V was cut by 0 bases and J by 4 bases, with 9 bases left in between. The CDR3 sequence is CAISESWQGTEAFF. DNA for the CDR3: TGTGCCATCAGTGAGTCATGGCAGGGCACTGAAGCTTTCTTT.

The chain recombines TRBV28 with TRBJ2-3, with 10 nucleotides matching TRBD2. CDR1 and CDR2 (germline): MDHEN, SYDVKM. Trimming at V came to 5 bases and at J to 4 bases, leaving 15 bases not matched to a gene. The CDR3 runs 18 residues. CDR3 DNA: TGTGCCAGCAGTCCGGGACGGCTGAGCGGGAGGGTGCCAGATACGCAGTATTTT. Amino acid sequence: CASSPGRLSGRVPDTQYF. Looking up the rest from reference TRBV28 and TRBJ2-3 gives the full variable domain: DVKVTQSSRYLVKRTGEKVFLECVQDMDHENMFWYRQDPGLGLRLIYFSYDVKMKEKGDIPEGYSVSREKKERFSLILESASTNQTSMYLCASSPGRLSGRVPDTQYFGPGTRLTVL.

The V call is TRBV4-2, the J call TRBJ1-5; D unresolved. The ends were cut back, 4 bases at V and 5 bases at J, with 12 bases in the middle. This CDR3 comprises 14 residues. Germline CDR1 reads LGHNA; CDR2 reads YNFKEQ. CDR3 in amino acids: CASSPALGDQPQHF. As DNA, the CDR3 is TGTGCCAGCAGCCCGGCCCTTGGAGATCAGCCCCAGCATTTT.

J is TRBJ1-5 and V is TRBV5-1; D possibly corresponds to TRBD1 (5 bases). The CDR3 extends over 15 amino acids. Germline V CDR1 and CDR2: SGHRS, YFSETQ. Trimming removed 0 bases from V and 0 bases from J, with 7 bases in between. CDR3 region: CASSLVGDSNQPQHF. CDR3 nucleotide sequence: TGCGCCAGCAGCTTGGTAGGGGATAGCAATCAGCCCCAGCATTTT.

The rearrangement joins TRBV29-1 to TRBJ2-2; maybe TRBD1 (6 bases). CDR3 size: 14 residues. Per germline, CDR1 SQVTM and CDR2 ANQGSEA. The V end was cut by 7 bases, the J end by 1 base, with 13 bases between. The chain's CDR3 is CSAFGGQNTGELFF. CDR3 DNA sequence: TGCAGCGCGTTTGGGGGCCAGAACACCGGGGAGCTGTTTTTT.

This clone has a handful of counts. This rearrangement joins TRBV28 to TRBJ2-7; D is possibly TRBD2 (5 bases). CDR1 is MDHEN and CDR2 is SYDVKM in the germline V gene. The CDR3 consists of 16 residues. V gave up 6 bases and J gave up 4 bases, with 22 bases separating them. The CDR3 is CASSPPNRDVKYEQYF. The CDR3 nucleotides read TGTGCCAGCAGCCCCCCCAACCGGGATGTAAAATACGAGCAGTACTTC.

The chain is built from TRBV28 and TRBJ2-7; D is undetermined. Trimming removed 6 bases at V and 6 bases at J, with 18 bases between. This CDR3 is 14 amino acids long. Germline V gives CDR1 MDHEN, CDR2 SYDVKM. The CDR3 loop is CASSPAGSHLEQYF. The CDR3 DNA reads TGTGCCAGCAGCCCAGCCGGGTCCCACCTCGAGCAGTACTTC.

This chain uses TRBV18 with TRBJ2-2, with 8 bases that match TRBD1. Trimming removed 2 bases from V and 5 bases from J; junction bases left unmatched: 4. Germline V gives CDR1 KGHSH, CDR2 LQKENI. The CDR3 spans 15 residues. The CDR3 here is CASSPGTGATGELFF. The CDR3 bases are TGTGCCAGCTCACCAGGGACAGGCGCGACCGGGGAGCTGTTTTTT.

DNA for the CDR3: TGTGCCAGCAGATCCGGGACTAGCGTGCCCTACGAGCAGTACTTC. It yields the protein CASRSGTSVPYEQYF. The rearrangement uses TRBV21-1 and TRBJ2-7; TRBD2, the table's D call, lacks a check against the DNA. TRBV21-1 counts as a pseudogene. The CDR3 has 15 amino acids.

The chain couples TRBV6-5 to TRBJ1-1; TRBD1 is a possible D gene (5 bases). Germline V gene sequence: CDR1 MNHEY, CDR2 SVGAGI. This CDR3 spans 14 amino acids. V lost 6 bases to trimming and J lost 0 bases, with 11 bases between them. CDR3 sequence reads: CASRIRGLNTEAFF. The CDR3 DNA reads TGTGCCAGCAGAATTAGGGGCCTGAACACTGAAGCTTTCTTT.

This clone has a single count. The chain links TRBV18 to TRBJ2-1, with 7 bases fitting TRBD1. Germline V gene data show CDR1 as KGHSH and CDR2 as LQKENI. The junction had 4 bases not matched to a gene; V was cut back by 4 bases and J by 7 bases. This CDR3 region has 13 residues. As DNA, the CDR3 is TGTGCCAGCTCACACAGGGGAGTTAATGAGCAGTTCTTC. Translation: CASSHRGVNEQFF.

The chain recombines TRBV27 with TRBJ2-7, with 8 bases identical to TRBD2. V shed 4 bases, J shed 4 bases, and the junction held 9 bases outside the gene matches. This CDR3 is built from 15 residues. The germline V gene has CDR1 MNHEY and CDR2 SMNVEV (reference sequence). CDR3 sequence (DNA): TGTGCCAGCAGTTCAACACTAGCGGCCCTTTACGAGCAGTACTTC. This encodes CASSSTLAALYEQYF.

The CDR3, as DNA: TGTGCCAGCAGCTTAGGCAGGTCACCTTCACCCCTCCACTTT. This gives the protein CASSLGRSPSPLHF. This rearrangement joins TRBV7-3 to TRBJ1-6; D ambiguous. CDR1 and CDR2 (germline): SGHTA, FQGTGA. This CDR3 is built from 14 residues. The ends were cut back, 2 bases at V and 9 bases at J, with 11 bases in the middle.

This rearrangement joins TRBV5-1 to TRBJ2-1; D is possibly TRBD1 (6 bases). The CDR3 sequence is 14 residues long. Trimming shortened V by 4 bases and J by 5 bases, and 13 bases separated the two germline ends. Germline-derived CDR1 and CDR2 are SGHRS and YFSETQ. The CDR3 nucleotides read TGCGCCAGCAGCGGTTCGGGACACCACAATGAGCAGTTCTTC. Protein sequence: CASSGSGHHNEQFF.

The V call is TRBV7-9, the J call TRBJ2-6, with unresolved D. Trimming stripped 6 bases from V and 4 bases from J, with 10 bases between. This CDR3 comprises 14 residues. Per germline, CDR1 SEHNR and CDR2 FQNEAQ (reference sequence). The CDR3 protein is CASRDQAGANVLTF. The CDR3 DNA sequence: TGTGCCAGCAGAGACCAGGCGGGGGCCAACGTCCTGACTTTC.

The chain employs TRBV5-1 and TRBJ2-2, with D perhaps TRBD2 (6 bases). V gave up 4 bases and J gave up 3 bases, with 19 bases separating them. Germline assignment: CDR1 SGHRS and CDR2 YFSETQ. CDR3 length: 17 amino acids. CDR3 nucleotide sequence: TGCGCCAGCAGCCAAAGGGGTCTAGCGAGCGACACCGGGGAGCTGTTTTTT. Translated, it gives CASSQRGLASDTGELFF.

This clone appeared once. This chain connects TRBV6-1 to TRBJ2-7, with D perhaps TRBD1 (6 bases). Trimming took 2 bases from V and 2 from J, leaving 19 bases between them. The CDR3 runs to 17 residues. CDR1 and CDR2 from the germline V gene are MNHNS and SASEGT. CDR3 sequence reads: CASSEFGLGAITYEQYF. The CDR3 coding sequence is TGTGCCAGCAGTGAATTCGGGTTGGGGGCTATTACCTACGAGCAGTACTTC.

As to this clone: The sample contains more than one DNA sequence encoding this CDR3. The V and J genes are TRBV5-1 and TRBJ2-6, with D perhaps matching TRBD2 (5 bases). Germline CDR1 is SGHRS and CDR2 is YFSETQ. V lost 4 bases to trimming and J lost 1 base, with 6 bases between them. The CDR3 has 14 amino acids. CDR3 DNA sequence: TGCGCCAGCAGCCCGGGATCTGGGGCCAACGTCCTGACTTTC. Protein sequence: CASSPGSGANVLTF.

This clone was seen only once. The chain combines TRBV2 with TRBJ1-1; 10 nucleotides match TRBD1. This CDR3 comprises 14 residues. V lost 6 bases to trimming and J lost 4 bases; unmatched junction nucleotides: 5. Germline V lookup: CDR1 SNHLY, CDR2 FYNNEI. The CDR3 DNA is TGTGCCAGCAGACCGGGACAGGGGTTCACTGAAGCTTTCTTT. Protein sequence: CASRPGQGFTEAFF.

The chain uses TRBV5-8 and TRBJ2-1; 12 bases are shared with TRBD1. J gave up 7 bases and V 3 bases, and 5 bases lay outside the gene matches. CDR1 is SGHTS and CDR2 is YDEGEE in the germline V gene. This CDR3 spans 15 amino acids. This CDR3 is CASSSGTGGVNEQFF. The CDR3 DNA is TGTGCCAGCAGCTCAGGGACAGGGGGCGTGAATGAGCAGTTCTTC.